Listed here are 25 T cell receptor beta chains from one sample, sequenced in a study of PD-1 blockade in classical Hodgkin lymphoma. Assay used: immunoSEQ multiplex PCR; TCRdb lists only in-frame clones, some missing. The data contain tens of thousands of clones, 70% to 90% of them seen just once; the ten biggest clones take up roughly 0.6%. The time point was: cycle 4 day 1 (C4D1), after 5 to 7 weeks of nivolumab. Every single patient, without exception, relapsed after autologous stem cell transplantation, and brentuximab vedotin exposure varied. Negative selection with magnetic separation was used to purify CD4+ T cells from thawed PBMCs. Sample: CD4+ T cells from blood, taken before the fourth cycle of nivolumab. The origin of the receptors is a human donor with classical Hodgkin lymphoma.

The rearrangement joins TRBV10-3 to TRBJ2-5; a weak D match, TRBD1 (6 bases). The J call may be mistaken, given a closer DNA end match to TRBJ2-7. Germline V gene sequence: CDR1 ENHRY, CDR2 SYGVKD. This CDR3 region has 14 residues. The DNA of the CDR3 is TGTGCCATCAGGAGAGGACAGCACACCTACGAGCAGTACTTC. Translating gives CAIRRGQHTYEQYF.

This clone came up a few times. V and J are TRBV5-1 and TRBJ1-3; 8 bases line up with TRBD1. Trimming took 5 bases from V and 3 from J; bases not matched to a gene: 1. CDR1 and CDR2 from the germline V gene are SGHRS and YFSETQ. This CDR3 region has 13 residues. The CDR3 region is CASRTGGGNTIYF. The DNA of the CDR3 is TGCGCCAGCAGAACAGGGGGTGGAAACACCATATATTTT.

The rearrangement uses TRBV4-1 and TRBJ1-6, with D maybe TRBD1 (6 bases). The germline gives CDR1 MGHRA, CDR2 YSYEKL. Deletions cut 5 bases from V and 10 bases from J, with 9 bases between. This CDR3 contains 12 residues. CDR3 sequence (DNA): TGCGCCAGCAGCTTGGGGGCCTCACCCCTCCACTTT. This codes for CASSLGASPLHF.

This chain joins TRBV19 and TRBJ2-3; 8 positions match TRBD2. There are 15 residues in the CDR3. Losses at the gene ends were 6 bases for V and 5 bases for J; bases not matched to a gene: 10. CDR1 and CDR2 from the germline V gene are LNHDA and SQIVND (reference sequence). The CDR3 nucleotides are TGTGCCAGTAGCCCTTTCGGGGGGGCCAGAGATACGCAGTATTTT. This encodes CASSPFGGARDTQYF. The full variable domain, completed using reference TRBV19 and TRBJ2-3, is DGGITQSPKYLFRKEGQNVTLSCEQNLNHDAMYWYRQDPGQGLRLIYYSQIVNDFQKGDIAEGYSVSREKKESFPLTVTSAQKNPTAFYLCASSPFGGARDTQYFGPGTRLTVL.

This chain connects TRBV5-1 to TRBJ2-5, with D possibly matching TRBD1 (6 bases). Trimming pared 0 bases from V and 2 bases from J, leaving 11 bases between. Germline-derived CDR1 and CDR2 are SGHRS and YFSETQ. The CDR3 runs to 15 residues. This chain's CDR3 is CASSLEGRGQETQYF. CDR3 nucleotide sequence: TGCGCCAGCAGCTTGGAGGGCAGGGGTCAAGAGACCCAGTACTTC.

The chain uses TRBV7-6 and TRBJ2-2; TRBD2 matches 8 bases. Germline CDR1 is SGHVS and CDR2 is FNYEAQ. Losses at the gene ends were 1 base for V and 7 bases for J; bases not matched to a gene: 2. The CDR3 sequence is 14 residues long. CDR3 residues: CASSLGTSNGELFF. The DNA of the CDR3 is TGTGCCAGCAGCTTAGGGACTAGCAACGGGGAGCTGTTTTTT.

This clone is classed as medium-sized. J is TRBJ1-6 and V is TRBV2; D call uncertain. There are 14 residues in the CDR3. Germline loops: CDR1 SNHLY, CDR2 FYNNEI. The V and J ends lost 1 base and 6 bases respectively, with 7 bases between them. The CDR3 DNA is TGTGCCAGCAGTGAAGATAGGGTTAATTCACCCCTCCACTTT. Translation gives CASSEDRVNSPLHF.

The chain joins TRBV5-1 to TRBJ1-3; 7 bases match TRBD1. Germline V lookup: CDR1 SGHRS, CDR2 YFSETQ. The V segment lost 3 bases and the J segment 4 bases; nucleotides outside the gene matches: 4. The CDR3 is made up of 14 amino acids. The CDR3 reads CASSSTGSGNTIYF. CDR3 bases: TGCGCCAGCAGCTCGACAGGGTCAGGAAACACCATATATTTT.

The chain combines TRBV18 with TRBJ2-1; D remains ambiguous. Germline V gives CDR1 KGHSH, CDR2 LQKENI. The CDR3 loop spans 14 amino acids. V was shortened by 2 bases and J by 5 bases, with 10 bases between the two germline ends. The CDR3 protein is CASSPFVSDNEQFF. Written as DNA, the CDR3 is TGTGCCAGCTCACCATTCGTCTCTGACAATGAGCAGTTCTTC.

The chain uses TRBV5-1 and TRBJ1-1; D call uncertain. Looked up from germline, CDR1 is SGHRS and CDR2 is YFSETQ. V lost 0 bases and J lost 6, with 12 bases in between. The CDR3 runs to 14 residues. CDR3 loop: CASSLEGRRAEAFF. CDR3 in DNA: TGCGCCAGCAGCTTGGAGGGTCGACGGGCTGAAGCTTTCTTT.

The V and J genes are TRBV6-4 and TRBJ1-3; D is possibly TRBD1 (6 bases). The V gene's germline CDR1 is MRHNA and CDR2 SNTAGT. The CDR3 has 15 amino acids. The V end lost 7 bases, the J end lost 8 bases, and 21 bases lay between the germline ends. The CDR3 region is CASTSSQGTVDTIYF. CDR3 nucleotides: TGTGCCAGCACATCCTCACAGGGTACTGTAGACACCATATATTTT.

This clone was picked up one time. The chain employs TRBV5-1 and TRBJ1-2, with D hard to call. Trimming left V 0 bases short and J 0 bases short, with 9 bases between. There are 15 residues in the CDR3. CDR1 SGHRS and CDR2 YFSETQ come from the germline V gene. The CDR3 sequence: CASSLGLPTNYGYTF. In DNA form, the CDR3 reads TGCGCCAGCAGCTTGGGCCTCCCAACTAACTATGGCTACACCTTC.

CDR3 region: CASILGHFATNEKLFF. The CDR3 DNA sequence: TGTGCCAGCATACTGGGACATTTTGCAACTAATGAAAAACTGTTTTTT. This chain connects TRBV6-6 to TRBJ1-4; a weak D match, TRBD1 (6 bases). The CDR3 sequence is 16 residues long. Trimming removed 7 bases from V and 0 bases from J, with 15 bases in between. The germline V gene has CDR1 MNHNY and CDR2 SVGAGI (reference sequence).

CDR3 sequence reads: CASSRTQETQYF. CDR3 sequence (DNA): TGTGCCAGCAGCCGGACCCAAGAGACCCAGTACTTC. The chain combines TRBV5-4 with TRBJ2-5; no definite D call. Deletions cut 4 bases from V and 1 base from J, with 5 bases between. CDR1 is SGHNT, CDR2 YYREEE, per germline (reference sequence). The CDR3 length is 12 residues.

This clone was counted only a few times. The chain recombines TRBV5-1 with TRBJ2-5; no reliable D call. Trimming stripped 0 bases from V and 7 bases from J, with 13 bases between. This CDR3 region has 14 residues. Germline-derived CDR1 and CDR2 are SGHRS and YFSETQ. The CDR3 reads CASSLVPGRGTQYF. DNA for the CDR3: TGCGCCAGCAGCTTGGTACCCGGAAGAGGGACCCAGTACTTC.

This sequence joins TRBV7-8 and TRBJ1-1; D may be TRBD1 (5 bases). The germline V gene has CDR1 SGHVS and CDR2 FQNEAQ. The CDR3 is 13 amino acids. V was cut by 1 base and J by 11 bases, with 14 bases left in between. The CDR3 DNA is TGTGCCAGCAGCTTAGAAAGGGGCCGGGTGGCTTTCTTT. Its protein product is CASSLERGRVAFF.

The rearrangement uses TRBV5-1 and TRBJ1-5, with D unresolved. V was cut by 0 bases and J by 5 bases, with 9 bases left in between. CDR3 length: 14 amino acids. CDR1 and CDR2 (germline): SGHRS, YFSETQ. CDR3 DNA: TGCGCCAGCAGCTTGGAGCCCGGTTATCAGCCCCAGCATTTT. Protein product: CASSLEPGYQPQHF.

The V gene is TRBV6-5, the J gene TRBJ1-1; no definite D call. The CDR3 loop spans 14 amino acids. Germline assignment: CDR1 MNHEY and CDR2 SVGAGI. The V and J ends lost 2 bases and 2 bases respectively, with 9 bases between them. CDR3 loop: CASSYTWGNTEAFF. The CDR3, as DNA: TGTGCCAGCAGTTACACCTGGGGTAACACTGAAGCTTTCTTT.

The sample holds a few counts of this clone. J is TRBJ1-3 and V is TRBV5-1, with a possible D match to TRBD1 (5 bases). V lost 7 bases and J lost 0, with 11 bases in between. CDR1 is SGHRS, CDR2 YFSETQ, per germline. This CDR3 has 14 amino acids. The CDR3 DNA follows: TGCGCCAGCTCTGACAGTAGCTCTGGAAACACCATATATTTT. Residues: CASSDSSSGNTIYF.

This clone was seen a single time. The rearrangement links TRBV6-5 to TRBJ2-5; D gene unclear. The CDR3 contains 14 residues. Trimming left V 5 bases short and J 4 bases short, with 14 bases between. CDR1 and CDR2 (germline): MNHEY, SVGAGI. The CDR3 DNA reads TGTGCCAGCAGTCCACATCAGGAACGAGAGACCCAGTACTTC. As protein: CASSPHQERETQYF.

J is TRBJ1-1 and V is TRBV5-1; 9 nucleotides match TRBD1. Germline CDR1 SGHRS, CDR2 YFSETQ. This CDR3 spans 15 amino acids. V gave up 3 bases and J gave up 3 bases; unmatched junction bases: 6. In nucleotides, the CDR3 is TGCGCCAGCAGCTGGGGACAGGGAGGGGACACTGAAGCTTTCTTT. Protein product: CASSWGQGGDTEAFF.

A single count supports this clone. V is TRBV7-2 and J is TRBJ1-2; D possibly corresponds to TRBD1 (6 bases). V shed 0 bases and J shed 4 bases, with 9 bases lying between them. Germline CDR1 reads SGHTA; CDR2 reads FQGNSA. The CDR3 totals 14 residues. The CDR3 sequence is CASSLAGTLYGYTF. For the CDR3, the DNA is TGTGCCAGCAGCTTAGCCGGGACACTCTATGGCTACACCTTC. Full variable domain (rest looked up from reference TRBV7-2 and TRBJ1-2): GAGVSQSPSNKVTEKGKDVELRCDPISGHTALYWYRQSLGQGLEFLIYFQGNSAPDKSGLPSDRFSAERTGGSVSTLTIQRTQQEDSAVYLCASSLAGTLYGYTFGSGTRLTVV.

The V call is TRBV5-1, the J call TRBJ2-7, with 9 bases identical to TRBD1. Per germline, CDR1 SGHRS and CDR2 YFSETQ. The CDR3 has 14 amino acids. The V gene end was trimmed by 2 bases and the J gene end by 3 bases; junction bases not matched to a gene: 3. Here the CDR3 DNA reads TGCGCCAGCAGCTTTGACAGGGGGGTCTACGAGCAGTACTTC. Amino acids: CASSFDRGVYEQYF.

The chain has TRBV6-1 and TRBJ2-1; D call uncertain. This CDR3 has 15 residues. CDR1 and CDR2 (germline): MNHNS, SASEGT. The V gene lost 4 bases and the J gene lost 1 base, with 11 bases spanning the gap. The chain's CDR3 is CASSANLESYNEQFF. CDR3 bases: TGTGCCAGCAGTGCTAATTTGGAATCCTACAATGAGCAGTTCTTC.

This rearrangement joins TRBV7-3 to TRBJ1-1, with D unresolved. Germline lookup yields CDR1 SGHTA and CDR2 FQGTGA. The CDR3 has 13 amino acids. The V end was cut by 0 bases, the J end by 3 bases, with 5 bases between. DNA for the CDR3: TGTGCCAGCAGCTTAACACCGTACACTGAAGCTTTCTTT. This translates into CASSLTPYTEAFF.